One T cell receptor beta chain is described in this entry. Its antigen target is currently unknown. No quality values exist for individual bases; no much larger clone is one base distant. These data originate in a study of Ad26.COV2.S vaccination and SARS-CoV-2 variants (dated by TCRdb to 2020 to 2022). Turning to the overall study: Vaccine-arm donors came from COV1001, a multicentre, randomized, double-blind, placebo-controlled phase I-IIa trial of Ad26.COV2.S in healthy adults. Ad26.COV2.S was given intramuscularly at 5x10^10 or 1x10^11 viral particles, as a single shot or as two shots 56 days apart. Sequencing of the TCRbeta repertoire served to evaluate the specificity and breadth of SARS-CoV-2-reactive T cell receptors following Ad26.COV2.S vaccination. A total of about 30 samples were included in the TCR-sequenced set, comprising 19 Ad26.COV2.S vaccine recipients, 5 placebo recipients and 8 SARS-CoV-2 convalescent individuals. Participants in the trial were split at random into five groups of five each, receiving low-dose or high-dose Ad26.COV2.S once or twice, or else placebo on both occasions. Blinding of investigators to trial group allocation was maintained during experiments and outcome assessment.

The immunoSEQ Assay was the method used to sequence TCRbeta CDR3 regions. After extraction, genomic DNA underwent amplification by bias-controlled multiplex PCR, followed by high-throughput sequencing. The authors processed their data as follows. To quantify the absolute abundance of each unique TCRbeta CDR3 region, sequences were collapsed and filtered. Usable DNA was measured by amplifying reference genes present in all nucleated cells, and TCRbeta template counts were normalized to that usable DNA to estimate T cell fraction. Repertoire TCRs were annotated as SARS-CoV-2-specific when V gene, CDR3 amino acid sequence and J gene were exactly matched to a known reactive TCR set. The reference SARS-CoV-2 TCR set was obtained from MIRA and was filtered for enrichment in COVID-19-positive ImmuneCODE repertoires, whereby public or cross-reactive TCRs were removed. Drawing on the MIRA antigens, annotated TCRs were analysed further at the level of specific ORF or position within ORF. Depth was the summed frequency of annotated unique rearrangements, while breadth was defined as annotated unique rearrangements over total unique productive rearrangements. Two-sided Wilcoxon rank-sum tests were used to compare TCR breadth between groups. The table comes from immuneACCESS by way of TCRdb, which keeps in-frame sequences with V and J called. Part of the clones is missing from these tables; in studies checked, under half for an unresolved V gene and the rest for unknown reasons. V and J calls and clone size are those listed in that table; D and trimming were worked out from the DNA. The sample data list 400,000 to 450,000 clones, and about 90% of these were observed just once. The ten most abundant clones make up more than 1.5% of the sample.

Broad study findings and their caveats: The study lacked the statistical power to compare responses across vaccine doses or regimens. After vaccination, substantial breadth of spike-specific CD8+ and CD4+ T cell responses was reported. Vaccine and placebo recipients had similar non-spike TCR breadth, a finding consistent with the vaccine containing only spike. According to the authors, total T cell responses may have been underestimated by the TCR breadth and depth analyses. Spike-specific TCR breadth was higher in Ad26.COV2.S recipients than in placebo recipients (P = 0.0014).

The treatment or condition label, as the study defines it: around 19 received Ad26.COV2.S at low or high dose, single or two shots; 5 received placebo; per-sample allocation not given. For vaccine and placebo recipients, repertoires were sequenced using samples collected on day 63 after the first injection. Between 29 July and 7 August 2020, Cohort 1b enrolled around 25 adults aged 18-55 years at one site in Boston, USA. As a vaccine, Ad26.COV2.S was a replication-incompetent adenovirus type 26 vector that expressed a prefusion-stabilized SARS-CoV-2 spike protein derived from the original Wuhan strain. V is trimmed back by 10 bases and J by 6 bases, and the junction contains 7 bases that no gene match accounts for. From the cysteine through the phenylalanine, the CDR3 covers 12 amino acids. Left in the record is the CDR3 DNA by itself, 36 bases read in frame from the first base. Via the germline V gene (reference sequence), CDR1 is LNHDA and CDR2 SQIVND.

The origin of this receptor is a person aged 18-60 years who received the Ad26.COV2.S COVID-19 vaccine or a placebo. The material was peripheral blood, obtained in a trial of Ad26.COV2.S vaccine versus placebo. Here the chain combines TRBV19 and TRBJ2-3, and 7 bases in between align with TRBD1. The CDR3 has the sequence CAIGPTGDTQYF. The nucleotides read TGTGCCATAGGGCCGACAGGGGATACGCAGTATTTT. Supplemented by the reference TRBV19 and TRBJ2-3 proteins around the CDR3, the complete variable domain is DGGITQSPKYLFRKEGQNVTLSCEQNLNHDAMYWYRQDPGQGLRLIYYSQIVNDFQKGDIAEGYSVSREKKESFPLTVTSAQKNPTAFYLCAIGPTGDTQYFGPGTRLTVL.